The present TCR beta chain was sequenced within a study of CD8+ T cells in alopecia areata. Background on the study: Scoring treated patients' severity relied on the percentage of scalp area affected.

A word on this clone: What it binds is not known.

Sequencing used cDNA as its template, made by extracting RNA and reverse transcribing it. The protocol was immunoSEQ multiplex PCR, while the TCRdb copy is restricted to in-frame clones and leaves out a portion. The sample lists fewer than 350,000 clones; about 62% were seen once. Study-wide results and caveats: Tofacitinib significantly lowered scalp clonality and expanded CD8+ clones among the top 100. Lesional scalp displayed greater clonality than normal scalp, most notably in alopecia totalis/universalis. Under tofacitinib, numerous expanded lesional clonotypes remained detectable in scalp and blood.

Treatment described: oral pan-JAK inhibitor, 5-10 mg twice daily. The receptor was isolated from a human donor with alopecia areata. This material consisted of CD4+ T cells sorted from blood, taken at week 24, from a patient treated with tofacitinib.

DNA for the CDR3: TGCAGCGTAGACAGGGATGGAGAGACCCAGTACTTC. Translation: CSVDRDGETQYF. V is TRBV29-1 and J is TRBJ2-5, with 7 bases aligning to TRBD1. CDR1 is SQVTM and CDR2 is ANQGSEA in the germline V gene. CDR3 length equals 12 residues. The V gene end was trimmed by 6 bases and the J gene end by 4 bases; junction bases not matched to a gene: 5.